This TCR beta chain stems from a study of blood T cell repertoires in COVID-19. The germline CDR1 and CDR2 sequences are SGHDT and YYEEEE. The CDR3 contains 14 residues. The V and J ends lost 4 bases and 1 base respectively, with 11 bases between them. Measured with immunoSEQ multiplex PCR; TCRdb has only the in-frame clones, and not every one. Of roughly 110,000 clones in the sample, about 79% were seen once. Enrollment of patients from Seattle took place during active infection, with longitudinal follow-up. The sequencing input was peripheral blood. V is TRBV5-6 and J is TRBJ1-1; tentative D call: TRBD1 (5 bases). This sequence originates from a man at least 80 years old with COVID-19, enrolled during active disease. CDR3 amino acids: CASSLRVPNTEAFF. The CDR3, as DNA: TGTGCCAGCAGCCTCAGGGTGCCGAACACTGAAGCTTTCTTT.